The entry below describes one T cell receptor beta chain. Its antigen remains unidentified. The input lacks base qualities; no much larger clone sits a single base away. Patients with a history of autoimmune disease or receiving systemic immunosuppression were excluded from the trial. In every dose cohort, peripheral blood was drawn for TCR sequencing at baseline, cycle 4 day 1, and cycle 7 day 1. The samples were drawn from a first-in-human, open-label, multicenter phase I dose-escalation trial of ivuxolimab. Adults with locally advanced or metastatic melanoma, renal cell carcinoma, hepatocellular carcinoma or head and neck squamous cell carcinoma were enrolled in the trial. CD4+ and CD8+ T cells were sorted separately from peripheral blood before TCR sequencing. The sample is drawn from a study of OX40 agonist ivuxolimab in advanced cancers. Turning to the overall study: Ivuxolimab was a fully human IgG2 agonistic monoclonal antibody targeting the costimulatory receptor OX40 (CD134). Intravenous ivuxolimab was administered to patients every 2 weeks at six dose levels: 0.01, 0.1, 0.3, 1.5, 3 and 10 mg/kg. Of the approximately 50 dose-escalation patients, hepatocellular carcinoma was present in approximately 20, melanoma in roughly 15, renal cell carcinoma in 9 and head and neck cancer in 9. The dose-escalation cohort was approximately 83% male with a mean age of about 58 years, ranging from about 20 to 80. Prior anti-PD-1, anti-PD-L1 or anti-CTLA-4 therapy was permitted, and checkpoint inhibitors had been received by roughly two fifths of dose-escalation patients. Partial responses were achieved by three dose-escalation patients, of whom one had hepatocellular carcinoma and two had cutaneous melanoma. Peripheral TCRbeta sequencing aimed to test whether ivuxolimab altered TCR sequence diversity and caused clonal T-cell expansion. The paper describes the monotherapy dose-escalation part (N ≈ 50 patients) of the phase I trial of ivuxolimab. What the work shows at the level of the full study, not this receptor alone: Low levels of normalized T-cell clonal expansion were also seen in some patients who did not respond. Clonal expansion of both CD4+ and CD8+ blood T cells was observed from baseline to week 6 at doses 0.1 to 3.0 mg/kg. Which antigens the clonally expanded peripheral T cells were specific for was not determined. On average, CD8+ T cells showed more expanded clones than CD4+ T cells after ivuxolimab. In partial responders in the 0.1-3.0 mg/kg groups, normalized peripheral clonal expansion was found to be among the lowest, especially among CD8+ T cells.

The CDR3 runs 14 amino acids, cysteine and phenylalanine included. Here the CDR3 DNA is all that survives: 42 bases in frame from base 1. The junction shows trimming of 4 bases on V and 2 bases on J, plus 11 bases between the germline ends. As encoded in the germline V gene, CDR1 is MGHDK while CDR2 is SYGVNS. Genomic DNA was extracted from sorted cells for sequencing of the TCRbeta CDR3 region. TCRbeta CDR3 regions were sequenced using the immunoSEQ Assay. This is the immuneACCESS table as TCRdb keeps it, with only in-frame sequences that have V and J called. A part of the clones is gone; compared with another copy, unresolved V genes explain less than half, and the rest is unexplained. Present in this sample are approximately 40,000 clones, approximately 83% of which were seen just once. Together, the top ten hold under 25% of the sample.

This TCR was recovered from an adult with an advanced solid tumor such as melanoma, head and neck, liver or kidney cancer. The specimen was CD4+ or CD8+ T cells sorted from blood, collected in a trial of the OX40 agonist ivuxolimab. The rearrangement joined TRBV25-1 to TRBJ2-5, with an unclear D gene assignment. The CDR3 reads as follows: CASSGQEQQETQYF. The DNA is as follows: TGTGCCAGCAGTGGTCAGGAACAACAAGAGACCCAGTACTTC.